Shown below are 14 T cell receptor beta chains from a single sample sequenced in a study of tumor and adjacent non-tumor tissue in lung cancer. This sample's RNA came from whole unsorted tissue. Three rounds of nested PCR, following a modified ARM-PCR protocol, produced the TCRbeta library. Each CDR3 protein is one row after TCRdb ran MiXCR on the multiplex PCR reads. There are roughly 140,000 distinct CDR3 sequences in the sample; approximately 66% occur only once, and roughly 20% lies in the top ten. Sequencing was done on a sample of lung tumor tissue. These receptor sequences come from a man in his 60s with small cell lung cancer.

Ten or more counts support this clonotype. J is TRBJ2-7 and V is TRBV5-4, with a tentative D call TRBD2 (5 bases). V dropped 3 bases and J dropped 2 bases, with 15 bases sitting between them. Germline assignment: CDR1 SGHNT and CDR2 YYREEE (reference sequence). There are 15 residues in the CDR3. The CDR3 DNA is TGTGCCAGCAGCTACGGTAGCGCCACCACCTACGAGCAGTACGTC. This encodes CASSYGSATTYEQYV.

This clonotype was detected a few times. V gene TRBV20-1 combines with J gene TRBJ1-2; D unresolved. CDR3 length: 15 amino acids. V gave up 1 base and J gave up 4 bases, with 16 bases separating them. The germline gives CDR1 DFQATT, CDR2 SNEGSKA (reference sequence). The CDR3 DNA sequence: TGCAGTGCTAGAGCGGCCACCGACCTCTTCTATGGCTACACCTTC. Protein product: CSARAATDLFYGYTF.

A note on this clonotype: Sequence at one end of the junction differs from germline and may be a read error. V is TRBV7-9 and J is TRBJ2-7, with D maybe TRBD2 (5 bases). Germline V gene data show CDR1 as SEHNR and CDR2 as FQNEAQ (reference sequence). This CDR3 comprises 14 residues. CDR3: CARSLRADAYEQYF. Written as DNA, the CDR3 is TGTGCCAGAAGCTTAAGAGCGGATGCCTACGAGCAGTACTTC.

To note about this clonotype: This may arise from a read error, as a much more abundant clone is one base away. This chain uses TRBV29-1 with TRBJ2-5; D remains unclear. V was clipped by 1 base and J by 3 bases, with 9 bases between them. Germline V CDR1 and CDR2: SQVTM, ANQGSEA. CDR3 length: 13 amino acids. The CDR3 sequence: CSVEVQAKETQYF. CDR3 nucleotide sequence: TGCAGCGTTGAAGTCCAGGCCAAAGAGACCCAGTACTTC.

CDR3 in DNA: TGTGCTAGTGGTTTGGTAGGGACCTACAATGAGCAGTTCTTC. This translates into CASGLVGTYNEQFF. The chain is built from TRBV12-5 and TRBJ2-1; D gene unclear. The CDR3 totals 14 residues. V was clipped by 0 bases and J by 2 bases, with 5 bases between them. Germline CDR1 is LGHNT and CDR2 is FRNRAP.

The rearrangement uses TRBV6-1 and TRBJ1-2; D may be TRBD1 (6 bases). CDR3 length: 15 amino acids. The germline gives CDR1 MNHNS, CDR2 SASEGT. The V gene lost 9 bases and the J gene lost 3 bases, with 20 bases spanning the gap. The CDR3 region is CARSRPLTGYYGYTF. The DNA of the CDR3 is TGTGCCAGAAGTCGTCCACTTACAGGGTACTATGGCTACACCTTC.

CDR3 sequence: CASSPTPSGETQYF. Here the CDR3 DNA reads TGTGCCAGCAGTCCAACTCCGTCTGGGGAGACCCAGTACTTC. This sequence joins TRBV6-5 and TRBJ2-5; D is uncertain. The CDR3 spans 14 residues. Trimming took off 5 bases at V and 5 bases at J, with 15 bases between the two ends. Germline values: CDR1 MNHEY, CDR2 SVGAGI.

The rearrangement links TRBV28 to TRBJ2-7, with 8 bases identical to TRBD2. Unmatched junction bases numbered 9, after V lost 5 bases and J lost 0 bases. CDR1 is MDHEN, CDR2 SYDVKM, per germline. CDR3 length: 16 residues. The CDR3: CASSPFGGGFSYEQYF. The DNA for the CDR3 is TGTGCCAGCAGTCCCTTCGGCGGGGGGTTCTCCTACGAGCAGTACTTC. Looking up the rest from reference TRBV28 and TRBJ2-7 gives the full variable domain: DVKVTQSSRYLVKRTGEKVFLECVQDMDHENMFWYRQDPGLGLRLIYFSYDVKMKEKGDIPEGYSVSREKKERFSLILESASTNQTSMYLCASSPFGGGFSYEQYFGPGTRLTVT.

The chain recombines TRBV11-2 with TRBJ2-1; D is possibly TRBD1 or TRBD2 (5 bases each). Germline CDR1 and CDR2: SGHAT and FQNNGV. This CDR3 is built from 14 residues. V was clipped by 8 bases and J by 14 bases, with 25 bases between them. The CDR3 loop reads CASQKRQGDNGEFF. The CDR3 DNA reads TGTGCCAGCCAGAAGCGGCAGGGCGACAATGGTGAGTTCTTC. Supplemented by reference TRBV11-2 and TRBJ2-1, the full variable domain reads EAGVAQSPRYKIIEKRQSVAFWCNPISGHATLYWYQQILGQGPKLLIQFQNNGVVDDSQLPKDRFSAERLKGVDSTLKIQPAKLEDSAVYLCASQKRQGDNGEFFGPGTRLTVL.

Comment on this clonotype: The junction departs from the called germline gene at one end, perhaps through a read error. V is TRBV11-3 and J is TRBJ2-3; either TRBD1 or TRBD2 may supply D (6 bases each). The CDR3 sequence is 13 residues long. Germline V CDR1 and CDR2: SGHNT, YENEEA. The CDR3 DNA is TGTGTCAGCAGTTGGAGGGGGATAGATACGCAGTATTTT. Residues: CVSSWRGIDTQYF.

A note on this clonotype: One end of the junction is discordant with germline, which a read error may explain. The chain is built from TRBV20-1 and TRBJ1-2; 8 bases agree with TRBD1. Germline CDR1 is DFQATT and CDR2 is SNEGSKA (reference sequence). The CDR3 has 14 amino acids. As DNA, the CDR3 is TGCAGTACTAGGGCAGGGGGCCGAGACTATGGCTACACCTTC. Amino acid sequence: CSTRAGGRDYGYTF.

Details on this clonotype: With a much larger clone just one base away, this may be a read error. The CDR3 DNA reads TGCGCCAGCAGCTTTTACGGTGAAAAACTGTTTTTT. Translated, it gives CASSFYGEKLFF. The J gene is TRBJ1-4, the V gene TRBV5-1, with no clear D. CDR3 size: 12 residues. V was trimmed by 2 bases and J by 7 bases, leaving 6 bases between them. Germline CDR1 is SGHRS and CDR2 is YFSETQ. Variable domain in full (rest from reference TRBV5-1 and TRBJ1-4): KAGVTQTPRYLIKTRGQQVTLSCSPISGHRSVSWYQQTPGQGLQFLFEYFSETQRNKGNFPGRFSGRQFSNSRSEMNVSTLELGDSALYLCASSFYGEKLFFGSGTQLSVL.

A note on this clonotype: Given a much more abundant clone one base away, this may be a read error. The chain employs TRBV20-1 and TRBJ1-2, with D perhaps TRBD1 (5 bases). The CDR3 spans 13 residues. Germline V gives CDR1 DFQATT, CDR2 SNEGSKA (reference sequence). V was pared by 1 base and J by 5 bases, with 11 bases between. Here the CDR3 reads CSARGGAGYGYTF. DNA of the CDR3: TGCAGTGCTAGAGGTGGGGCAGGATATGGCTACACCTTC.

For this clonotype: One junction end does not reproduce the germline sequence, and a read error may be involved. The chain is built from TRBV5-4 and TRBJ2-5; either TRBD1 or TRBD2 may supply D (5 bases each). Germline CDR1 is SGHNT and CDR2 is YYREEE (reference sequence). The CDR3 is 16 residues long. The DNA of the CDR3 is TGTGCCAGCAGGAGGGGTTCGGATATTGTGAAAGAGAGCCAGTACTTC. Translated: CASRRGSDIVKESQYF.